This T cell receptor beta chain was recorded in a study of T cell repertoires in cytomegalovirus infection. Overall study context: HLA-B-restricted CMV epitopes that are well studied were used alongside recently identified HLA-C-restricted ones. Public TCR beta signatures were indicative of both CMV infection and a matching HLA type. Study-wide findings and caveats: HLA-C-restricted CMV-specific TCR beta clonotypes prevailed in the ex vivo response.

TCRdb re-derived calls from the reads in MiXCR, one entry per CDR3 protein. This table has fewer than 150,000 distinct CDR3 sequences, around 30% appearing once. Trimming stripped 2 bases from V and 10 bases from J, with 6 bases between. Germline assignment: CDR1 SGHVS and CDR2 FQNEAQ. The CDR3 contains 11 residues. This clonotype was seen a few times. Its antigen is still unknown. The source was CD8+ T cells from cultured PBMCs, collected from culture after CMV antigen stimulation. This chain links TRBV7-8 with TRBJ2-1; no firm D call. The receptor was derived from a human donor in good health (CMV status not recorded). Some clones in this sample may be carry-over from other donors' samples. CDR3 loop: CASSLTREQFF. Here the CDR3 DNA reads TGTGCCAGCAGCTTAACGAGGGAGCAGTTCTTC.